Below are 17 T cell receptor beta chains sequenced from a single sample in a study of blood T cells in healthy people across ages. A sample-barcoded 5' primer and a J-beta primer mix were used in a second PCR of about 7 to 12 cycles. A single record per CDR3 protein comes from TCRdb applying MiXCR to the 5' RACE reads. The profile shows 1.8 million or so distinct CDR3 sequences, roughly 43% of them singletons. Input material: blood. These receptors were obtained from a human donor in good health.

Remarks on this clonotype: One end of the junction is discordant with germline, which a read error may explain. In DNA, the CDR3 is TGTGCCAGCAGCTTGGGGGGGACTGGAAACACCACATATTTT. As protein: CASSLGGTGNTTYF. V is TRBV7-8 and J is TRBJ1-3, with D perhaps matching TRBD1 (5 bases). The CDR3 sequence is 14 residues long. CDR1 SGHVS and CDR2 FQNEAQ come from the germline V gene.

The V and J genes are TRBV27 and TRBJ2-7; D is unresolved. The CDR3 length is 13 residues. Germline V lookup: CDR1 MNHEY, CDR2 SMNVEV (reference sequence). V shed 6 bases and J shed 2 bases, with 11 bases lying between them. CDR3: CASRSPITYEQYF. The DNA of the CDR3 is TGTGCCAGCAGATCACCCATAACCTACGAGCAGTACTTC.

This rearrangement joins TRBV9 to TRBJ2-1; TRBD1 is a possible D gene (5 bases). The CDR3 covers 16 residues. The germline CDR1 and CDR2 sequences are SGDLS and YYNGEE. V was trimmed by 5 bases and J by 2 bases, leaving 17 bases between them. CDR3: CASRPTAGSTYNEQFF. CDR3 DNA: TGTGCCAGCAGACCCACCGCAGGGTCGACCTACAATGAGCAGTTCTTC.

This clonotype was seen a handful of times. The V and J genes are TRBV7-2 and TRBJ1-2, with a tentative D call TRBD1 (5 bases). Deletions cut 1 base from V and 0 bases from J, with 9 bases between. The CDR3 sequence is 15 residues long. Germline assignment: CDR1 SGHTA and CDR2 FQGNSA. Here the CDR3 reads CASSLGQNTNYGYTF. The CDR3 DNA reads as TGTGCCAGCAGCTTAGGACAGAACACTAACTATGGCTACACCTTC.

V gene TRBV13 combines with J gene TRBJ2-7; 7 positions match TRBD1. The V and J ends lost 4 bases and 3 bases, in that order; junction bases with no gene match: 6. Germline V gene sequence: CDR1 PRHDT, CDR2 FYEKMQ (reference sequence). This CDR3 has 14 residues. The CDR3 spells CASSSDRENYEQYF. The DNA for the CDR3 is TGTGCCAGCAGCTCTGACAGGGAGAACTACGAGCAGTACTTC.

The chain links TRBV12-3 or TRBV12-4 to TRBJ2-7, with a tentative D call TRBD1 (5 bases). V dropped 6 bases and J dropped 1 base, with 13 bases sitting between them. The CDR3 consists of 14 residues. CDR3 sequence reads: CASRNTGASYEQYF. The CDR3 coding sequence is TGTGCCAGCAGAAACACAGGAGCGTCCTACGAGCAGTACTTC.

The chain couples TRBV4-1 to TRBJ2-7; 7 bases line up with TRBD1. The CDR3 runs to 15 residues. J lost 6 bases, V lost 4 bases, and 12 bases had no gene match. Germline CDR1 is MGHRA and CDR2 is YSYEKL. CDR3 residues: CASSPRTGGVSEQYF. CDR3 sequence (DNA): TGCGCCAGCAGCCCTCGGACAGGAGGCGTATCCGAGCAGTACTTC.

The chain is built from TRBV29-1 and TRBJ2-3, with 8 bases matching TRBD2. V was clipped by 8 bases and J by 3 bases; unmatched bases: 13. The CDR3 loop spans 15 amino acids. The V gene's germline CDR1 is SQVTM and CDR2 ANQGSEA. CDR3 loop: CSSSREGDSTDTQYF. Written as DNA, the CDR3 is TGCAGCTCATCTCGGGAGGGTGATAGTACAGATACGCAGTATTTT.

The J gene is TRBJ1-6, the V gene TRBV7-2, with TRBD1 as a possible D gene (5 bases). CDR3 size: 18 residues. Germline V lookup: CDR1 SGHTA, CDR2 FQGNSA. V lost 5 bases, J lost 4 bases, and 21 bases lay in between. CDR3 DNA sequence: TGTGCCAGCAGCCTTAGGGGAGACAAGGACGGGTATAATTCACCCCTCCACTTT. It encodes CASSLRGDKDGYNSPLHF.

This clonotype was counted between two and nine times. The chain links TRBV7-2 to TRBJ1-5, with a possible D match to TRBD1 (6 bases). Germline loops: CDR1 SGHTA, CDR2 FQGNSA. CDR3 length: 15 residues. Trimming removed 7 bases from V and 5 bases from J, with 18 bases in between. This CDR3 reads CASTLGGQDYQPQHF. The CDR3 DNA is TGTGCCAGCACCCTAGGGGGTCAGGACTATCAGCCCCAGCATTTT. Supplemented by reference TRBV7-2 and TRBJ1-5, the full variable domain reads GAGVSQSPSNKVTEKGKDVELRCDPISGHTALYWYRQSLGQGLEFLIYFQGNSAPDKSGLPSDRFSAERTGGSVSTLTIQRTQQEDSAVYLCASTLGGQDYQPQHFGDGTRLSIL.

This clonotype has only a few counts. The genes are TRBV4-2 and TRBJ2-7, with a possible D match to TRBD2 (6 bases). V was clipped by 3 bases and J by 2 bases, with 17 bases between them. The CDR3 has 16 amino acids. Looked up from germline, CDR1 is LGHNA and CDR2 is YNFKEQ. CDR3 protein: CASSQDSGSSAYEQYF. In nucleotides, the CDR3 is TGTGCCAGCAGCCAGGATAGTGGGTCTAGCGCCTACGAGCAGTACTTC.

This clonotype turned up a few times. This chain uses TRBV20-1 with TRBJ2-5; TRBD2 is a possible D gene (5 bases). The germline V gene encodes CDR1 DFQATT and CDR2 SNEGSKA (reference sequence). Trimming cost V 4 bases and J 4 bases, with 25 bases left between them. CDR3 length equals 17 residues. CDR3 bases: TGCAGTGCTACCCAACAATACTGGGCAACTCGGGGAGAGACCCAGTACTTC. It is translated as CSATQQYWATRGETQYF.

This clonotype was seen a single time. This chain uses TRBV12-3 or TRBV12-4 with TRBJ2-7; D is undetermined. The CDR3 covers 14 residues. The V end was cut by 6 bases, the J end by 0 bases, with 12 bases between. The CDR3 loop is CASRYDISSYEQYF. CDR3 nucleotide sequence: TGTGCCAGCAGATACGACATTAGCTCCTACGAGCAGTACTTC.

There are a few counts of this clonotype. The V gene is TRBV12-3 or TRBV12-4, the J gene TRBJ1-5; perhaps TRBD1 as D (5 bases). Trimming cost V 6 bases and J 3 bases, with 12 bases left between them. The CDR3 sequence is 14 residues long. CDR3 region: CASSFEGLNQPQHF. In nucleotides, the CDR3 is TGTGCCAGCAGCTTCGAGGGGCTCAATCAGCCCCAGCATTTT.

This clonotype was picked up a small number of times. The DNA for the CDR3 is TGCAGCGTTGAATTGTGGAAGGGTTCTGCGGAGACCCAGTACTTC. Protein sequence: CSVELWKGSAETQYF. V and J are TRBV29-1 and TRBJ2-5; D remains ambiguous. Deletions cut 2 bases from V and 5 bases from J, with 18 bases between. Germline V CDR1 and CDR2: SQVTM, ANQGSEA. There are 15 residues in the CDR3.

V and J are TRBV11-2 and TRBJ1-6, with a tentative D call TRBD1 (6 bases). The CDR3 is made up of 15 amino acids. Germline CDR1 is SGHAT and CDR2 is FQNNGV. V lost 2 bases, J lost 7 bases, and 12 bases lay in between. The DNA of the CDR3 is TGTGCCAGCAGCTTAAGGGGGGTTATGAATTCACCCCTCCACTTT. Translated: CASSLRGVMNSPLHF.

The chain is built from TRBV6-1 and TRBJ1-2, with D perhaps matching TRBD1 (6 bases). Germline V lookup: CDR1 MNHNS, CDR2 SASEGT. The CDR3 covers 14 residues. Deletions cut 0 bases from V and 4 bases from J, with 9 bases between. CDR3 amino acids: CASSEAGAGYGYTF. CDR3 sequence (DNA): TGTGCCAGCAGTGAAGCGGGGGCAGGCTATGGCTACACCTTC.